This T cell receptor beta chain was obtained from a study of vaccination and CD4 T cells after COVID-19. Looking at the study overall: Of the convalescent patients, who were SARS-CoV-2 positive by nasal swab PCR, about ten had mild and one severe disease. Study findings and constraints: In median terms, SARS-CoV-2-reactive clonotypes went from about 20 to 38, a nonsignificant rise.

TCRdb re-called the PCR reads through MiXCR, storing one row per CDR3 protein. Of 15,000 to 16,000 distinct CDR3 sequences in the sample, about 70% were seen once. CDR1 MNHEY and CDR2 SVGEGT come from the germline V gene. Trimming shortened V by 7 bases and J by 1 base, and 18 bases separated the two germline ends. The CDR3 has 16 residues. Points on this clonotype: What it binds is unknown.

The chain has TRBV6-2 or TRBV6-3 and TRBJ2-3, with D tentatively TRBD1 (6 bases). The TCR sequence derives from a human donor who had recovered from COVID-19. The sequences come from CD4+ T cells from blood, collected after SARS-CoV-2 vaccination. For the CDR3, the DNA is TGTGCCAGCACAGGGGCAGTTTCTTCTGGCACAGATACGCAGTATTTT. Protein sequence: CASTGAVSSGTDTQYF.